Presented here are 6 T cell receptor beta chains from one specimen sequenced in a study of OX40 agonist ivuxolimab in advanced cancers. The table came from immunoSEQ multiplex PCR; TCRdb's copy has only in-frame clones and leaves some out. The sample has around 150,000 clones, over 75% seen once. Sequenced material: CD4+ or CD8+ T cells sorted from blood, taken in a trial of the OX40 agonist ivuxolimab. The receptors shown here come from an adult with an advanced solid tumor such as melanoma, head and neck, liver or kidney cancer.

The CDR3 DNA is TGTGCCACCAGCAGAGGAGGGGGGATTGACACTGAAGCTTTCTTT. Protein product: CATSRGGGIDTEAFF. This chain uses TRBV15 with TRBJ1-1, with D perhaps TRBD1 (6 bases). The germline V gene has CDR1 LNHNV and CDR2 YYDKDF (reference sequence). The length of the CDR3 is 15 residues. V was shortened by 1 base and J by 3 bases, with 12 bases between the two germline ends.

V usage is TRBV7-3 and J usage is TRBJ2-1; D is perhaps TRBD1 (6 bases). Trimming took off 5 bases at V and 4 bases at J, with 18 bases between the two ends. Germline values: CDR1 SGHTA, CDR2 FQGTGA. The CDR3 sequence is 16 residues long. The CDR3 protein is CASSPGTPSSYNEQFF. The CDR3 nucleotides are TGTGCCAGCAGCCCCGGGACACCGTCTTCTTACAATGAGCAGTTCTTC.

The rearrangement links TRBV5-1 to TRBJ2-1; D is possibly TRBD2 (6 bases). The CDR3 runs to 15 residues. V shed 0 bases and J shed 2 bases, with 9 bases lying between them. Germline CDR1 SGHRS, CDR2 YFSETQ. The CDR3 here is CASSLEWGAYNEQFF. The CDR3 DNA reads TGCGCCAGCAGCTTGGAGTGGGGGGCCTACAATGAGCAGTTCTTC. The full variable domain, rest sourced from reference TRBV5-1 and TRBJ2-1, is KAGVTQTPRYLIKTRGQQVTLSCSPISGHRSVSWYQQTPGQGLQFLFEYFSETQRNKGNFPGRFSGRQFSNSRSEMNVSTLELGDSALYLCASSLEWGAYNEQFFGPGTRLTVL.

This clone showed up just once. The V and J genes are TRBV5-5 and TRBJ1-1, with D uncertain. The V gene lost 0 bases and the J gene lost 1 base, with 4 bases spanning the gap. CDR3 length: 13 amino acids. CDR1 and CDR2 from the germline V gene are SGHKS and YYEKEE (reference sequence). CDR3: CASSLGGNTEAFF. For the CDR3, the DNA is TGTGCCAGCAGCTTGGGGGGGAACACTGAAGCTTTCTTT.

The chain combines TRBV18 with TRBJ1-2; 8 bases match TRBD1. The germline V gene encodes CDR1 KGHSH and CDR2 LQKENI. J was trimmed by 4 bases and V by 2 bases; bases with no gene match: 18. This CDR3 spans 19 amino acids. The CDR3 DNA sequence: TGTGCCAGCTCACCAACCGGGACAGGAGTATCCTCGGGGCGCTATGGCTACACCTTC. Residues: CASSPTGTGVSSGRYGYTF.

This chain uses TRBV27 with TRBJ2-7, with 8 bases fitting TRBD1. The CDR3 is 15 residues long. From germline, CDR1 is MNHEY and CDR2 SMNVEV (reference sequence). V was pared by 5 bases and J by 1 base, with 7 bases of the junction left unmatched. CDR3 DNA sequence: TGTGCCAGCAGTACCAAAGGACAGGGTTCCTACGAGCAGTACTTC. This sequence encodes CASSTKGQGSYEQYF.